The table lists the clone carrying this T cell receptor (beta chain) with many counts. Its target is not known. The CDR3 runs 15 residues. V lost 0 bases to trimming and J lost 10 bases, with 14 bases between them. Germline V CDR1 and CDR2: SGHRS, YFSETQ. The data are from a study of T-cell reconstitution after alpha-beta-depleted transplantation in children. The study's findings and limits: There were some patients whose high TCRbeta diversity at day 60 came from surviving recipient T cells and thymic progenitors. T-cell counts and diversity at one year post-transplant came mainly from newly produced T cells. It was reported that alpha-beta T cells came from several hundred expanded graft clones (about two months after transplant).

Unique molecular identifiers were incorporated into the prepared TCRbeta library. Via MiXCR, TCRdb re-called the PCR reads, giving one row per CDR3 protein. The sample shows a few hundred thousand distinct CDR3 sequences, under 13% of them seen only once. The sequence derives from a child younger than two with acute myeloid leukemia, due to receive a stem cell transplant. This sequence joins TRBV5-1 and TRBJ1-6; D is perhaps TRBD1 (6 bases). Sequencing used PBMCs, obtained before TCRalphabeta/CD19-depleted stem cell transplant. DNA for the CDR3: TGCGCCAGCAGCTTGGTACCAGGGGACGACTCACCCCTCCACTTT. Protein sequence: CASSLVPGDDSPLHF.